The subject of this entry is one T cell receptor beta chain. Its specificity is not known. With 60 Vbeta and 13 Jbeta primers, the PCR was carried out. The protocol was immunoSEQ multiplex PCR, while the TCRdb copy is restricted to in-frame clones and leaves out a portion. Among fewer than 90,000 clones listed, about 76% were seen once. This entry belongs to a study of cytomegalovirus exposure and HLA in healthy donors. Study-level findings and limits: It emerged from a later analysis that several of the most significant clusters appeared to be linked to common viral pathogens. Productive status was seen about 90% or about 30% of the time for most TCR beta V segments in an earlier analysis. A later analysis, which compared TCR beta chains of equal frequency, found the HLA-associated ones more clonally expanded. Rare TCR sequences predominated, though certain public TCRs were found in many donors.

This clonotype was sampled from a woman aged 40 to 55 in good health and CMV-seropositive. Source material: PBMCs.

In DNA form, the CDR3 reads TGTGCCAGCAGTTTAAGTGCCGGGACCTACGAGCAGTACTTC. This translates into CASSLSAGTYEQYF. The chain joins TRBV28 to TRBJ2-7; TRBD2 is a possible D gene (5 bases). The ends were cut back, 2 bases at V and 2 bases at J, with 10 bases in the middle. There are 14 residues in the CDR3. In germline, CDR1 is MDHEN, CDR2 SYDVKM.